This entry lists 20 T cell receptor beta chains sequenced from one sample in a study of CD8 T cells in Susac syndrome. Reverse transcription used roughly 0.45 to 1 ug RNA and random hexamers. TCRdb re-called the immunoSEQ multiplex PCR reads with MiXCR, one entry per CDR3 protein. The repertoire holds a few hundred thousand distinct CDR3 sequences, with around 92% as singletons. Sequenced: CD4+ T cells from PBMCs. The receptors derive from a human donor with multiple sclerosis.

The rearrangement uses TRBV23-1 and TRBJ2-7; D perhaps matches TRBD2 (5 bases). TRBV23-1 is an ORF, with its function uncertain. Trimming shortened V by 10 bases and J by 0 bases, and 22 bases separated the two germline ends. The CDR3 consists of 16 residues. The CDR3 sequence: CANYPKPRGNSYEQYF. CDR3 DNA sequence: TGCGCCAACTACCCAAAACCCCGGGGTAACTCCTACGAGCAGTACTTC.

This clonotype was observed once. This sequence joins TRBV30 and TRBJ1-3, with D uncertain. Per germline, CDR1 GTSNPN and CDR2 SVGIG (reference sequence). This CDR3 spans 12 amino acids. V lost 4 bases to trimming and J lost 0 bases, with 4 bases between them. The CDR3 DNA reads TGTGCCTGGACCAACTCTGGAAACACCATATATTTT. It specifies CAWTNSGNTIYF. Drawing the rest from reference TRBV30 and TRBJ1-3, the complete variable domain is SQTIHQWPATLVQPVGSPLSLECTVEGTSNPNLYWYRQAAGRGLQLLFYSVGIGQISSEVPQNLSASRPQDRQFILSSKKLLLSDSGFYLCAWTNSGNTIYFGEGSWLTVV.

The gene calls are TRBV7-2 and TRBJ1-5; D not certain. The CDR3 is made up of 16 amino acids. V dropped 4 bases and J dropped 0 bases, with 13 bases sitting between them. Germline assignment: CDR1 SGHTA and CDR2 FQGNSA. The CDR3 sequence is CASSSPVATSNQPQHF. The CDR3 nucleotides are TGTGCCAGCAGCTCCCCGGTGGCGACTAGCAATCAGCCCCAGCATTTT.

The chain uses TRBV19 and TRBJ1-6; 11 bases fit TRBD1. The J segment lost 10 bases and the V segment lost 8 bases, leaving 7 bases of the junction unmatched. Germline values: CDR1 LNHDA, CDR2 SQIVND (reference sequence). The CDR3 is made up of 14 amino acids. The CDR3 here is CASRTGGEGSPLHF. The CDR3 DNA is TGTGCCAGTCGGACAGGGGGCGAGGGCTCACCCCTCCACTTT.

The J gene is TRBJ2-2, the V gene TRBV19; D is possibly TRBD1 or TRBD2 (5 bases each). The V end lost 5 bases, the J end lost 2 bases, and 18 bases lay between the germline ends. Germline CDR1 LNHDA, CDR2 SQIVND (reference sequence). CDR3 length: 17 residues. CDR3 nucleotides: TGTGCCAGTAGTCCCCCACTGGGACGGAAAAACACCGGGGAGCTGTTTTTT. Translated: CASSPPLGRKNTGELFF.

The chain recombines TRBV25-1 with TRBJ2-1, with D possibly matching TRBD2 (6 bases). This CDR3 is built from 13 residues. V was trimmed by 10 bases and J by 4 bases, leaving 14 bases between them. Germline loops: CDR1 MGHDK, CDR2 SYGVNS. The CDR3 protein is CATRESGYNEQFF. For the CDR3, the DNA is TGTGCCACCCGGGAGTCTGGGTACAATGAGCAGTTCTTC.

V usage is TRBV7-9 and J usage is TRBJ2-3; 7 nucleotides line up with TRBD1. The CDR3 runs 15 residues. Unmatched junction bases numbered 9, after V lost 6 bases and J lost 3 bases. Germline CDR1 SEHNR, CDR2 FQNEAQ (reference sequence). DNA for the CDR3: TGTGCCAGCAGTTCCGGGACAGATGATACAGATACGCAGTATTTT. Translating it yields CASSSGTDDTDTQYF.

This chain links TRBV4-3 with TRBJ2-7; 10 bases fit TRBD1. The trim removed 2 bases at V and 7 bases at J, leaving 8 bases unmatched. CDR3 length: 15 amino acids. Germline V CDR1 and CDR2: LGHNA, YSLEER. The CDR3: CASSQRTGGGSEQYF. The CDR3 DNA follows: TGCGCCAGCAGCCAACGGACAGGGGGAGGGTCGGAGCAGTACTTC.

The sample holds one count of this clonotype. The V call is TRBV20-1, the J call TRBJ2-7; 8 nucleotides agree with TRBD1. The J segment lost 4 bases and the V segment lost 2 bases, leaving 10 bases of the junction unmatched. The CDR3 loop spans 15 amino acids. Per germline, CDR1 DFQATT and CDR2 SNEGSKA (reference sequence). The CDR3 loop is CSARFGQGGRYEQYF. CDR3 nucleotides: TGCAGTGCTAGATTTGGACAGGGCGGAAGGTACGAGCAGTACTTC.

The chain employs TRBV20-1 and TRBJ2-5; 8 bases align to TRBD2. Germline V CDR1 and CDR2: DFQATT, SNEGSKA (reference sequence). V was pared by 3 bases and J by 0 bases, with 6 bases of the junction left unmatched. This CDR3 is 15 amino acids long. For the CDR3, the DNA is TGCAGTGCTAGTGGATCACTAGCGGACCAAGAGACCCAGTACTTC. As protein: CSASGSLADQETQYF.

This clonotype was counted a single time. The chain combines TRBV7-2 with TRBJ2-7; perhaps TRBD2 as D (5 bases). V was clipped by 4 bases and J by 4 bases, with 14 bases between them. CDR1 and CDR2 (germline): SGHTA, FQGNSA. This CDR3 is 14 amino acids long. CDR3 sequence reads: CASSSPGNPYEQYF. CDR3 nucleotide sequence: TGTGCCAGCAGCTCCCCCGGGAACCCGTACGAGCAGTACTTC.

This clonotype was found once. The chain combines TRBV12-3 or TRBV12-4 with TRBJ2-7; D is perhaps TRBD1 (6 bases). Trimming left V 3 bases short and J 13 bases short, with 16 bases between. The CDR3 consists of 12 residues. The CDR3 spells CASSFGQPRLYF. CDR3 DNA: TGTGCCAGCAGTTTCGGACAGCCGAGGTTATACTTC.

The chain employs TRBV10-3 and TRBJ2-7; D unclear. This CDR3 comprises 14 residues. The V gene's germline CDR1 is ENHRY and CDR2 SYGVKD. The V and J ends lost 2 bases and 9 bases respectively, with 17 bases between them. The CDR3 loop is CAISEPDGPLGQYF. The CDR3 bases are TGTGCCATCAGTGAGCCGGACGGCCCCCTCGGGCAGTACTTC.

The chain is built from TRBV5-1 and TRBJ1-2, with 10 bases lining up with TRBD1. Germline assignment: CDR1 SGHRS and CDR2 YFSETQ. This CDR3 has 15 amino acids. The trim removed 6 bases at V and 3 bases at J, leaving 8 bases unmatched. This CDR3 reads CASTRGQGIDYGYTF. DNA for the CDR3: TGCGCCAGCACCAGGGGACAGGGGATCGACTATGGCTACACCTTC.

The chain is built from TRBV3-1 and TRBJ1-2; a possible D gene is TRBD1 (5 bases). V was shortened by 8 bases and J by 7 bases, with 11 bases between the two germline ends. This CDR3 contains 11 residues. Germline V gives CDR1 LGHDT, CDR2 YNNKEL (reference sequence). The CDR3 loop reads CASGEGRGYTF. CDR3 DNA: TGTGCCAGCGGGGAGGGGCGTGGCTACACCTTC.

This chain uses TRBV9 with TRBJ2-5, with 12 bases identical to TRBD2. With 6 bases clipped from V and 5 bases from J, the junction kept 8 bases outside the gene matches. The V gene's germline CDR1 is SGDLS and CDR2 YYNGEE. CDR3 length equals 15 residues. The CDR3 spells CASTPTSGGMETQYF. Written as DNA, the CDR3 is TGTGCCAGCACCCCGACTAGCGGGGGAATGGAGACCCAGTACTTC. The variable domain in full, completed from reference TRBV9 and TRBJ2-5, reads DSGVTQTPKHLITATGQRVTLRCSPRSGDLSVYWYQQSLDQGLQFLIQYYNGEERAKGNILERFSAQQFPDLHSELNLSSLELGDSALYFCASTPTSGGMETQYFGPGTRLLVL.

This chain links TRBV5-1 with TRBJ2-1; possibly TRBD1 for D (5 bases). The CDR3 contains 12 residues. Germline CDR1 and CDR2: SGHRS and YFSETQ. V dropped 4 bases and J dropped 8 bases, with 10 bases sitting between them. DNA of the CDR3: TGCGCCAGCAGCGGGGCTAAGGATGAGCAGTTCTTC. Amino acid sequence: CASSGAKDEQFF.

The V call is TRBV15, the J call TRBJ1-6, with D possibly TRBD1 on 5 matching bases. Germline V gene sequence: CDR1 LNHNV, CDR2 YYDKDF (reference sequence). Trimming removed 1 base at V and 8 bases at J, with 12 bases between. This CDR3 contains 15 residues. The CDR3 DNA reads TGTGCCACCAGCAGAGGAGGGACCGGTCATTCACCCCTCCACTTT. This codes for CATSRGGTGHSPLHF.

This chain joins TRBV4-1 and TRBJ2-7; TRBD1 matches 8 bases. The CDR3 covers 17 residues. Per the germline V gene, CDR1 is MGHRA and CDR2 is YSYEKL. V shed 0 bases, J shed 4 bases, and the junction held 11 bases outside the gene matches. Here the CDR3 reads CASSQDYATGASYEQYF. The DNA of the CDR3 is TGCGCCAGCAGCCAAGATTATGCGACAGGGGCTTCTTACGAGCAGTACTTC.

V gene TRBV9 combines with J gene TRBJ2-1; D possibly corresponds to TRBD2 (6 bases). Germline CDR1 reads SGDLS; CDR2 reads YYNGEE. The CDR3 totals 17 residues. V dropped 2 bases and J dropped 0 bases, with 15 bases sitting between them. CDR3 DNA: TGTGCCAGCAGCGTGGGGCCGACTAGTCTCTCCTACAATGAGCAGTTCTTC. This codes for CASSVGPTSLSYNEQFF.